The entry below describes one T cell receptor beta chain. Random hexamers primed reverse transcription of about 0.45 to 1 ug RNA. TCRdb re-analysed the immunoSEQ multiplex PCR reads in MiXCR, keeping a single row per CDR3 protein. The sample consists of roughly 50,000 distinct CDR3 sequences, 80% to 95% of them appearing once. This record belongs to a study of CD8 T cells in Susac syndrome. The CDR3 sequence is 10 residues long. Germline assignment: CDR1 SQVTM and CDR2 ANQGSEA. V lost 3 bases, J lost 6 bases, and 3 bases lay in between. The clonotype was recovered from a human donor in good health. Specimen: CD8+ T cells from PBMCs. The rearrangement uses TRBV29-1 and TRBJ2-1; the D is unclear. The CDR3 DNA sequence: TGCAGCGTTGATGTCAATGAGCAGTTCTTC. As protein: CSVDVNEQFF.